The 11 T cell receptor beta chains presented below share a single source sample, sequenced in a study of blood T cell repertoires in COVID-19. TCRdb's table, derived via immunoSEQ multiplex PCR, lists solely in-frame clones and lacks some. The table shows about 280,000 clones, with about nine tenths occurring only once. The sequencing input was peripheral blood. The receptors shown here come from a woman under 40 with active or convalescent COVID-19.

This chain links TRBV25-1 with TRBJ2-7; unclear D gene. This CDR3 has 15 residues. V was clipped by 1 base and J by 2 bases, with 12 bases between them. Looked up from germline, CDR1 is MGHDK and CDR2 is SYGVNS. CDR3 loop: CASSESPAGPYEQYF. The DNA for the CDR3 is TGTGCCAGCAGTGAATCTCCCGCAGGCCCCTACGAGCAGTACTTC.

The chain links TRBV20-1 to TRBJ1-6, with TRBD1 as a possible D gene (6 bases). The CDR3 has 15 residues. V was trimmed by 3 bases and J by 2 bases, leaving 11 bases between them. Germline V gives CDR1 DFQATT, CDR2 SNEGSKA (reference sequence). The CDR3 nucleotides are TGCAGTGCTAGTCTCGGGGGGCCCTATAATTCACCCCTCCACTTT. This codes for CSASLGGPYNSPLHF.

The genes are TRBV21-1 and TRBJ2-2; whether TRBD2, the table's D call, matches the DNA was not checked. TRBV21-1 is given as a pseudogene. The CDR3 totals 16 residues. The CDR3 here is CASSKGGKANTGELFF. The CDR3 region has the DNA TGTGCCAGCAGCAAAGGCGGAAAAGCGAACACCGGGGAGCTGTTTTTT.

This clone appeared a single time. This CDR3 reads CASSWDYSETQYF. DNA for the CDR3: TGTGCCAGCAGCTGGGACTACTCAGAGACCCAGTACTTC. The chain uses TRBV7-9 and TRBJ2-5; the match to TRBD2 covers 7 bases. Germline CDR1 is SEHNR and CDR2 is FQNEAQ (reference sequence). V shed 4 bases, J shed 4 bases, and the junction held 3 bases outside the gene matches. This CDR3 comprises 13 residues.

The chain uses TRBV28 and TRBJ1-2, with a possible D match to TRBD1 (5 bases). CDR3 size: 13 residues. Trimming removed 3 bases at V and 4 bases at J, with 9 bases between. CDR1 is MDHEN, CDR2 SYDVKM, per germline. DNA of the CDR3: TGTGCCAGCAGTTTCGGGACTTTCTATGGCTACACCTTC. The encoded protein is CASSFGTFYGYTF.

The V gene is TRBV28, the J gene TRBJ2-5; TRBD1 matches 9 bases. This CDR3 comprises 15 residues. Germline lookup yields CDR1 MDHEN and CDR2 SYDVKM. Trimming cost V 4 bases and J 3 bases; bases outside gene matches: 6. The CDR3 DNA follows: TGTGCCAGCAGTTCACCGACAGGGGGTAAAGAGACCCAGTACTTC. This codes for CASSSPTGGKETQYF.

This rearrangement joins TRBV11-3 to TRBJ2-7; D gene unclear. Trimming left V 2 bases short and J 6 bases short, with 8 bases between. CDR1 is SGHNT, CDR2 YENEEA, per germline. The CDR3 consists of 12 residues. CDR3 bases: TGTGCCAGCAGCTTAAACACAGCCGAGCAGTACTTC. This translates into CASSLNTAEQYF. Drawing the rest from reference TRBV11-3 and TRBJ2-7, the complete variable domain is EAGVVQSPRYKIIEKKQPVAFWCNPISGHNTLYWYLQNLGQGPELLIRYENEEAVDDSQLPKDRFSAERLKGVDSTLKIQPAELGDSAVYLCASSLNTAEQYFGPGTRLTVT.

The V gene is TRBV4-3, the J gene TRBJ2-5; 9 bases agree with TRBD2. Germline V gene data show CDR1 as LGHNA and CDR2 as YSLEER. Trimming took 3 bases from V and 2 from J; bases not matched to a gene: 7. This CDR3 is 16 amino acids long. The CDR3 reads CASSQDWRGGQETQYF. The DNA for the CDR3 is TGCGCCAGCAGCCAGGACTGGCGGGGGGGGCAAGAGACCCAGTACTTC.

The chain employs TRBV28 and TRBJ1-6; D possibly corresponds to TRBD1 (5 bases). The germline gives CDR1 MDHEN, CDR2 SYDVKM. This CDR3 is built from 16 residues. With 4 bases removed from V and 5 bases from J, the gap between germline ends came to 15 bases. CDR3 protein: CASSYLPGLNNSPLHF. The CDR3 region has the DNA TGTGCCAGCAGTTATTTACCGGGACTGAATAATTCACCCCTCCACTTT.

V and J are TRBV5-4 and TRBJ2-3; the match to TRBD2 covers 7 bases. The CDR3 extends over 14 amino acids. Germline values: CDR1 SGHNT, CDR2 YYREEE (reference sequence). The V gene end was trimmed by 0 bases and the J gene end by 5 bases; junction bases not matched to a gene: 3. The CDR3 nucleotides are TGTGCCAGCAGCTTGGCGGGGGGTGGAGATACGCAGTATTTT. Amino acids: CASSLAGGGDTQYF. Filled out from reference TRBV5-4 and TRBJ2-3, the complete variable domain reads ETGVTQSPTHLIKTRGQQVTLRCSSQSGHNTVSWYQQALGQGPQFIFQYYREEENGRGNFPPRFSGLQFPNYSSELNVNALELDDSALYLCASSLAGGGDTQYFGPGTRLTVL.

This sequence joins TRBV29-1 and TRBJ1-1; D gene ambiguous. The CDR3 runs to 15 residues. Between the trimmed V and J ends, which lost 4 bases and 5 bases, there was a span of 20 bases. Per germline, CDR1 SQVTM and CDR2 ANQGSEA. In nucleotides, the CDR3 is TGCAGCGTTGTCCCGTCGGGTACAGCGGGAACTGAAGCTTTCTTT. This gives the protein CSVVPSGTAGTEAFF.